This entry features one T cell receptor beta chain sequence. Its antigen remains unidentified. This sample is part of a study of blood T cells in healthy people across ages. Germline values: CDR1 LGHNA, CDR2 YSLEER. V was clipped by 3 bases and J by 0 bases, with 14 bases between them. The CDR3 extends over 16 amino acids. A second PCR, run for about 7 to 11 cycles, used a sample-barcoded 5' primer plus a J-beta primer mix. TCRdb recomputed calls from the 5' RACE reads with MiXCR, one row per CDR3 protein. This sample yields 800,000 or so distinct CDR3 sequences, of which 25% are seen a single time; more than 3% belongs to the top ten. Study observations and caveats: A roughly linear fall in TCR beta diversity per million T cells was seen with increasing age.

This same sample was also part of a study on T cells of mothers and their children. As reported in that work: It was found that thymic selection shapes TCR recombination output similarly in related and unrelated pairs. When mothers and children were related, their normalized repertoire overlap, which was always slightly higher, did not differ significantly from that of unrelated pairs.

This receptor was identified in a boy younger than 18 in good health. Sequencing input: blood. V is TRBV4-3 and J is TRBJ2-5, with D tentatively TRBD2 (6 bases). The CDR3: CASSQGISGDQETQYF. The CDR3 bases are TGCGCCAGCAGCCAGGGTATATCGGGGGACCAAGAGACCCAGTACTTC.